This T cell receptor beta chain was sequenced in a study of beta chain features in type 1 diabetes. Germline lookup yields CDR1 PRHDT and CDR2 FYEKMQ (reference sequence). The CDR3 runs to 14 residues. V lost 5 bases, J lost 5 bases, and 15 bases lay in between. Investigators reverse transcribed all isolated RNA, so they sequenced expressed TCRB transcripts. Profiled with immunoSEQ multiplex PCR; TCRdb holds only in-frame clones, not every one. The repertoire includes over 350,000 clones, around 16% of them detected once, and about 0.019% sits in the top ten. Findings and limits, study-wide: A moderate, significant TCRB CDR3 shortening appeared in type 1 diabetes across four CD4+ subsets. In the patient group, naive, central memory and Treg TCRB repertoires seemed more alike than in the healthy donor group.

This clone showed up just a few times. As yet, its antigen is unknown. The TCR originated in a woman between 18 and 29 years old in good health. Sequencing was done on a sample of naive CD4+ T cells from blood. V usage is TRBV13 and J usage is TRBJ2-5, with a tentative D call TRBD2 (6 bases). The CDR3 DNA sequence: TGTGCCAGCAGCAAAGGAGGAGGAGGGGAGACCCAGTACTTC. Translating it yields CASSKGGGGETQYF.